The 19 T cell receptor beta chains listed next were all sequenced from one sample in a study of blood T cell repertoires in COVID-19. Clones were sequenced by immunoSEQ multiplex PCR, and TCRdb holds only the in-frame ones, with some missing. This sample has over 200,000 clones, with about 88% found just once. Specimen: peripheral blood. These receptors were obtained from a woman aged 55-75 years with acute or convalescent COVID-19.

The chain uses TRBV27 and TRBJ2-7, with TRBD2 matching 8 bases. The J segment lost 4 bases and the V segment lost 5 bases, leaving 7 bases of the junction unmatched. Per germline, CDR1 MNHEY and CDR2 SMNVEV (reference sequence). The CDR3 is 14 amino acids. The CDR3 loop is CASSKGTSLYEQYF. CDR3 DNA sequence: TGTGCCAGCAGTAAAGGGACTAGTCTTTACGAGCAGTACTTC.

V is TRBV6-1 and J is TRBJ1-2; TRBD1 agrees at 7 bases. V trimming: 1 base; J trimming: 4 bases; junction bases outside the gene matches: 6. This CDR3 has 15 residues. Germline V gives CDR1 MNHNS, CDR2 SASEGT. The CDR3 region is CASSEVLTGVYGYTF. The CDR3 coding sequence is TGTGCCAGCAGTGAAGTTCTTACAGGGGTCTATGGCTACACCTTC.

This clone has a single count. V gene TRBV24-1 combines with J gene TRBJ1-5, with 9 positions matching TRBD1. Germline trimming cut 4 bases from V and 2 bases from J; bases unmatched to any gene: 5. The CDR3 has 16 amino acids. Germline CDR1 is KGHDR and CDR2 is SFDVKD. In DNA, the CDR3 is TGTGCCACCAGTGACCCCACAGGGGGCCGCAATCAGCCCCAGCATTTT. As protein: CATSDPTGGRNQPQHF.

V gene TRBV9 combines with J gene TRBJ2-5; TRBD2 matches at 10 bases. The CDR3 extends over 17 amino acids. Trimming at V came to 3 bases and at J to 4 bases, leaving 12 bases not matched to a gene. Germline CDR1 is SGDLS and CDR2 is YYNGEE. This CDR3 is CASSASVGTSDGETQYF. The CDR3 DNA sequence: TGTGCCAGCAGCGCTTCCGTCGGGACTAGCGACGGAGAGACCCAGTACTTC.

The chain uses TRBV5-8 and TRBJ1-6; 7 bases are a match to TRBD1. The CDR3 covers 16 residues. The germline V gene encodes CDR1 SGHTS and CDR2 YDEGEE. The junction had 10 bases not matched to a gene; V was cut back by 0 bases and J by 10 bases. The CDR3 loop is CASSLEQGPPPSPLHF. The CDR3 DNA follows: TGTGCCAGCAGCTTGGAACAGGGGCCTCCCCCATCACCCCTCCACTTT.

CDR3 nucleotide sequence: TGTGCCACCGGGACAGGGTACACTGAAGCTTTCTTT. Its translation: CATGTGYTEAFF. This rearrangement joins TRBV15 to TRBJ1-1; 9 nucleotides agree with TRBD1. Trimming cost V 8 bases and J 3 bases; bases outside gene matches: 1. Germline lookup yields CDR1 LNHNV and CDR2 YYDKDF (reference sequence). This CDR3 spans 12 amino acids.

The V call is TRBV6-5, the J call TRBJ2-5; 11 nucleotides match TRBD2. CDR3 size: 15 residues. Germline-derived CDR1 and CDR2 are MNHEY and SVGAGI. J lost 9 bases, V lost 4 bases, and 10 bases had no gene match. CDR3 region: CASSSRLAGPGSQYF. CDR3 sequence (DNA): TGTGCCAGCAGTTCGCGACTAGCGGGGCCGGGGTCCCAGTACTTC.

CDR3 amino acids: CASSSFPVYGYTF. Written as DNA, the CDR3 is TGTGCCAGCAGTTCGTTCCCCGTCTATGGCTACACCTTC. This chain links TRBV6-5 with TRBJ1-2; D unresolved. V lost 4 bases, J lost 4 bases, and 10 bases lay in between. Per the germline V gene, CDR1 is MNHEY and CDR2 is SVGAGI. The CDR3 consists of 13 residues.

V gene TRBV14 combines with J gene TRBJ2-6; D is possibly TRBD2 (5 bases). Germline V gene lookup returns CDR1 SGHDN and CDR2 FVKESK. This CDR3 spans 17 amino acids. Trimming removed 1 base from V and 2 bases from J, with 12 bases in between. CDR3 DNA sequence: TGTGCCAGCAGCCAAGTTTTCACGGGGACTGGGGCCAACGTCCTGACTTTC. As protein: CASSQVFTGTGANVLTF.

This clone has a handful of counts. The rearrangement uses TRBV4-1 and TRBJ2-7; 10 bases match TRBD2. The trim removed 0 bases at V and 6 bases at J, leaving 5 bases unmatched. Germline assignment: CDR1 MGHRA and CDR2 YSYEKL. This CDR3 has 15 amino acids. CDR3 DNA: TGCGCCAGCAGCCAAGACCCCGGGACTAGCGCCGAGCAGTACTTC. This codes for CASSQDPGTSAEQYF.

This chain joins TRBV12-3 or TRBV12-4 and TRBJ2-1; 7 bases align to TRBD1. The CDR3 spans 13 residues. With 10 bases clipped from V and 4 bases from J, the junction kept 7 bases outside the gene matches. CDR3 amino acids: CATLGQLYNEQFF. The CDR3 coding sequence is TGTGCCACCTTGGGACAGTTATACAATGAGCAGTTCTTC.

This chain joins TRBV11-1 and TRBJ1-2; 10 bases align to TRBD1. J gave up 6 bases and V 6 bases, and 10 bases lay outside the gene matches. Germline assignment: CDR1 SGHAT and CDR2 FQDESV (reference sequence). The CDR3 covers 15 residues. The CDR3: CASRLAGTGVHGYTF. DNA for the CDR3: TGTGCCAGCAGACTAGCCGGGACAGGGGTTCATGGCTACACCTTC.

The rearrangement joins TRBV19 to TRBJ1-3; tentative D call: TRBD1 (6 bases). Trimming took off 6 bases at V and 1 base at J, with 13 bases between the two ends. The CDR3 has 15 amino acids. The germline CDR1 and CDR2 sequences are LNHDA and SQIVND (reference sequence). The CDR3 DNA reads TGTGCCAGTAGGGCCCGGGACAATTCTGGAAACACCATATATTTT. Its translation is CASRARDNSGNTIYF.

The V and J genes are TRBV13 and TRBJ1-1; 9 nucleotides align to TRBD1. Trimming removed 3 bases from V and 7 bases from J; junction bases left unmatched: 12. Looked up from germline, CDR1 is PRHDT and CDR2 is FYEKMQ (reference sequence). The CDR3 length is 16 residues. The DNA of the CDR3 is TGTGCCAGCAGCTTCCCGTGGGACAGGGTCGCAAATGAAGCTTTCTTT. The encoded protein is CASSFPWDRVANEAFF.

V is TRBV5-8 and J is TRBJ2-2; TRBD1 is a possible D gene (6 bases). The CDR3 is made up of 15 amino acids. Germline V gene data show CDR1 as SGHTS and CDR2 as YDEGEE. Trimming took off 0 bases at V and 4 bases at J, with 10 bases between the two ends. The CDR3 sequence: CASSLGIRGTGELFF. The CDR3 DNA follows: TGTGCCAGCAGCTTGGGGATCAGGGGCACCGGGGAGCTGTTTTTT.

The V gene is TRBV28, the J gene TRBJ1-1; possible D gene TRBD1, 6 bases. Germline lookup yields CDR1 MDHEN and CDR2 SYDVKM. The length of the CDR3 is 14 residues. The V gene lost 10 bases and the J gene lost 7 bases, with 22 bases spanning the gap. The chain's CDR3 is CATKLNDRTDEAFF. DNA of the CDR3: TGTGCCACCAAGCTGAATGACAGGACCGATGAAGCTTTCTTT.

The gene calls are TRBV3-1 (or the pseudogene TRBV3-2) and TRBJ1-5; 8 positions match TRBD1. Germline CDR1 reads LGHDT; CDR2 reads YNNKEL (reference sequence). V gave up 5 bases and J gave up 0 bases; unmatched junction bases: 3. This CDR3 region has 15 residues. The CDR3 is CASSADRDSNQPQHF. The CDR3 DNA reads TGTGCCAGCAGCGCGGACAGGGATAGCAATCAGCCCCAGCATTTT.

V gene TRBV5-6 combines with J gene TRBJ1-4, with 7 bases identical to TRBD1. CDR1 SGHDT and CDR2 YYEEEE come from the germline V gene. The CDR3 loop spans 15 amino acids. V dropped 4 bases and J dropped 3; count of bases not matched to a gene: 6. As DNA, the CDR3 is TGTGCCAGCAGCGTCCCCGGGACAGCTAATGAAAAACTGTTTTTT. Its protein is CASSVPGTANEKLFF. Full variable domain (missing parts from reference TRBV5-6 and TRBJ1-4): DAGVTQSPTHLIKTRGQQVTLRCSPKSGHDTVSWYQQALGQGPQFIFQYYEEEERQRGNFPDRFSGHQFPNYSSELNVNALLLGDSALYLCASSVPGTANEKLFFGSGTQLSVL.

This clone was recorded once. The chain employs TRBV4-1 and TRBJ2-5; D gene unclear. The CDR3 length is 15 residues. V was trimmed by 0 bases and J by 2 bases, leaving 10 bases between them. CDR1 MGHRA and CDR2 YSYEKL come from the germline V gene. CDR3 nucleotides: TGCGCCAGCAGCCAAGACCCCGGGTATCAAGAGACCCAGTACTTC. Protein: CASSQDPGYQETQYF.